The sequence of this TCR beta chain was determined in a study of identical twins. Broader study findings: Invariant cells of the MAIT and iNKT types might have partly distorted the zero-insertion analyses.

Points on this clonotype: The antigen is unknown.

Through template switching, a universal primer site was introduced, and the cDNA contained unique molecular identifiers. Via MiXCR, TCRdb re-called the 5' RACE reads, giving one row per CDR3 protein. Of 1.5 million to 2 million distinct CDR3 sequences in the sample, 32% were seen once. V lost 6 bases, J lost 11 bases, and 22 bases lay in between. The CDR3 totals 14 residues. Sequenced sample: cord blood. This clonotype was sampled from a newborn girl in good health. The V call is TRBV12-3 or TRBV12-4, the J call TRBJ2-5; D ambiguous. In DNA, the CDR3 is TGTGCCAGCAGCTTAAGAGCCAGGCCCATGGAGCAGTACTTC. As protein: CASSLRARPMEQYF.